The 26 T cell receptor beta chains below come from one sample, sequenced in a study of beta chain features in type 1 diabetes. Study-level points and caveats: TCRB CDR3 length was moderately but significantly reduced in all four CD4+ subsets of Type 1 diabetes patients.

As every portion of the isolated RNA was reverse transcribed, the sequencing read expressed TCRB transcripts. The assay was immunoSEQ multiplex PCR, and TCRdb's table has in-frame clones only and misses some. Of roughly 350,000 clones in the sample, 9.6% were seen once. Their antigens are not known. Sequenced sample: central memory CD4+ T cells from blood. The receptors here all came from a man under 40 with type 1 diabetes.

This clone has just a few counts. This sequence joins TRBV19 and TRBJ2-7, with D uncertain. Germline CDR1 is LNHDA and CDR2 is SQIVND (reference sequence). V lost 5 bases to trimming and J lost 0 bases, with 8 bases between them. This CDR3 has 13 residues. The CDR3 here is CASSARTSYEQYF. The CDR3 DNA follows: TGTGCCAGTAGTGCTAGGACCTCCTACGAGCAGTACTTC.

This clone was counted only a few times. DNA of the CDR3: TGTGCCAGCAGTGACCGGACAGGGGGTAGTGCAGATACGCAGTATTTT. Translation: CASSDRTGGSADTQYF. V gene TRBV6-4 combines with J gene TRBJ2-3; 10 nucleotides align to TRBD1. CDR3 length equals 16 residues. With V trimmed by 2 bases and J by 4 bases, 6 bases remained unmatched. Per germline, CDR1 MRHNA and CDR2 SNTAGT.

The chain employs TRBV5-4 and TRBJ1-2; TRBD1 is a possible D gene (6 bases). Germline values: CDR1 SGHNT, CDR2 YYREEE (reference sequence). The CDR3 totals 15 residues. V dropped 3 bases and J dropped 6 bases, with 18 bases sitting between them. The CDR3 here is CASSWGGDTPHGYTF. The CDR3, as DNA: TGTGCCAGCAGCTGGGGCGGGGACACGCCGCATGGCTACACCTTC.

This clone occurred a few times. V usage is TRBV5-1 and J usage is TRBJ2-3; 7 nucleotides agree with TRBD1. The CDR3 extends over 17 amino acids. CDR1 is SGHRS, CDR2 YFSETQ, per germline. Unmatched junction bases numbered 7, after V lost 0 bases and J lost 0 bases. CDR3 bases: TGCGCCAGCAGCTTGGGACAGGGAGATTCTAGCACAGATACGCAGTATTTT. Amino acids: CASSLGQGDSSTDTQYF.

This clone came up a few times. The rearrangement links TRBV6-6 to TRBJ1-1, with D hard to call. Germline V CDR1 and CDR2: MNHNY, SVGAGI (reference sequence). The V and J ends lost 2 bases and 10 bases respectively, with 11 bases between them. The CDR3 contains 12 residues. CDR3 DNA sequence: TGTGCCAGCAGTTACGTAACGGAGGGAGCTTTCTTT. It yields the protein CASSYVTEGAFF.

The chain carries TRBV6-1 and TRBJ1-4; D is perhaps TRBD1 (6 bases). V lost 3 bases, J lost 12 bases, and 20 bases lay in between. This CDR3 is built from 15 residues. Germline V CDR1 and CDR2: MNHNS, SASEGT. CDR3 sequence reads: CASSDPGQKDSELFF. The CDR3 DNA sequence: TGTGCCAGCAGTGATCCGGGACAAAAAGACTCGGAACTGTTTTTT.

With respect to this clone: In the same sample, other DNA sequences code for this CDR3. The chain couples TRBV6-5 to TRBJ2-7, with 9 positions matching TRBD1. Per the germline V gene, CDR1 is MNHEY and CDR2 is SVGAGI. Trimming took 4 bases from V and 6 from J; bases not matched to a gene: 4. CDR3 length: 13 residues. In DNA form, the CDR3 reads TGTGCCAGCAGTTCCCGGGACAGGGCCGAGCAGTACTTC. Its translation: CASSSRDRAEQYF.

This clone was detected a few times. The J gene is TRBJ1-4, the V gene TRBV14, with TRBD1 as a possible D gene (6 bases). The V gene's germline CDR1 is SGHDN and CDR2 FVKESK. Trimming pared 0 bases from V and 7 bases from J, leaving 15 bases between. The CDR3 is 16 residues long. In nucleotides, the CDR3 is TGTGCCAGCAGCCAAGATTACAGGGAGGTCGGTGAAAAACTGTTTTTT. This codes for CASSQDYREVGEKLFF.

The chain employs TRBV28 and TRBJ2-1; 8 nucleotides line up with TRBD2. The CDR3 loop spans 14 amino acids. Germline CDR1 and CDR2: MDHEN and SYDVKM. Germline trimming cut 10 bases from V and 7 bases from J; bases unmatched to any gene: 12. The CDR3 spells CATAGAGVWNEQFF. The CDR3 DNA is TGTGCCACCGCGGGAGCGGGAGTGTGGAATGAGCAGTTCTTC. The full variable domain, its missing parts supplied by reference TRBV28 and TRBJ2-1, is DVKVTQSSRYLVKRTGEKVFLECVQDMDHENMFWYRQDPGLGLRLIYFSYDVKMKEKGDIPEGYSVSREKKERFSLILESASTNQTSMYLCATAGAGVWNEQFFGPGTRLTVL.

The sample holds many counts of this clone. V usage is TRBV7-2 and J usage is TRBJ2-7, with D perhaps assigned TRBD1 or TRBD2 (5 bases each). Germline CDR1 reads SGHTA; CDR2 reads FQGNSA. The CDR3 extends over 16 amino acids. V was pared by 1 base and J by 2 bases, with 15 bases between. In DNA, the CDR3 is TGTGCCAGCAGCTTAGAGCAGGGACCGGGAACCTACGAGCAGTACTTC. It codes for CASSLEQGPGTYEQYF. Based on the CDR3 plus reference TRBV7-2 and TRBJ2-7, the full variable domain is GAGVSQSPSNKVTEKGKDVELRCDPISGHTALYWYRQSLGQGLEFLIYFQGNSAPDKSGLPSDRFSAERTGGSVSTLTIQRTQQEDSAVYLCASSLEQGPGTYEQYFGPGTRLTVT.

The chain uses TRBV6-5 and TRBJ1-4; a possible D gene is TRBD1 (5 bases). CDR1 is MNHEY and CDR2 is SVGAGI in the germline V gene. The V and J ends lost 6 bases and 5 bases respectively, with 13 bases between them. CDR3 size: 14 residues. CDR3 sequence reads: CASSSGTGNEKLFF. CDR3 coding DNA: TGTGCCAGCAGCTCCGGGACCGGGAATGAAAAACTGTTTTTT.

J is TRBJ2-1 and V is TRBV2, with TRBD2 identical over 10 bases. The ends lost 4 bases at V and 7 bases at J; junction bases unmatched: 10. Germline lookup yields CDR1 SNHLY and CDR2 FYNNEI. The CDR3 has 16 residues. CDR3 DNA: TGTGCCAGCAGTGTTCTTACTAGCGGGAATGGTAATGAGCAGTTCTTC. This codes for CASSVLTSGNGNEQFF.

Only a few counts were recorded for this clone. The sample has other DNA sequences that encode this CDR3 too. V gene TRBV6-5 combines with J gene TRBJ1-5; D is unclear. Trimming took off 0 bases at V and 5 bases at J, with 8 bases between the two ends. Per germline, CDR1 MNHEY and CDR2 SVGAGI. The CDR3 runs 14 residues. CDR3 DNA sequence: TGTGCCAGCAGTTACTCGGGCCGGGATCAGCCCCAGCATTTT. Amino acid sequence: CASSYSGRDQPQHF.

This clone has only one observation. The chain is built from TRBV16 and TRBJ2-7; 11 nucleotides align to TRBD2. The junction had 9 bases not matched to a gene; V was cut back by 3 bases and J by 5 bases. Germline CDR1 is KGHSY and CDR2 is FQNENV. This CDR3 spans 16 amino acids. This CDR3 reads CASSHYRLAGLDEQYF. The CDR3 bases are TGTGCCAGCAGCCATTACCGACTAGCGGGACTCGACGAGCAGTACTTC.

This clone was detected ten times or more. The CDR3 loop is CASSQNYEQYF. Here the CDR3 DNA reads TGTGCCAGCAGCCAAAACTACGAGCAGTACTTC. The chain is built from TRBV9 and TRBJ2-7; D gene uncertain. V shed 4 bases and J shed 3 bases, with 5 bases lying between them. From germline, CDR1 is SGDLS and CDR2 YYNGEE. The CDR3 is 11 amino acids. The full variable domain, completed using reference TRBV9 and TRBJ2-7, is DSGVTQTPKHLITATGQRVTLRCSPRSGDLSVYWYQQSLDQGLQFLIQYYNGEERAKGNILERFSAQQFPDLHSELNLSSLELGDSALYFCASSQNYEQYFGPGTRLTVT.

The table lists this clone with a few counts. As DNA, the CDR3 is TGTGCCAGCAGTTTACCCGCCCCTGGGACTAGCGGGAGAGGGTCCTACAATGAGCAGTTCTTC. Encoded protein: CASSLPAPGTSGRGSYNEQFF. The gene calls are TRBV28 and TRBJ2-1, with 14 positions matching TRBD2. V lost 2 bases to trimming and J lost 1 base; unmatched junction nucleotides: 13. The CDR3 loop spans 21 amino acids. Germline V gene lookup returns CDR1 MDHEN and CDR2 SYDVKM.

The chain recombines TRBV10-1 with TRBJ1-1; the D is unclear. The CDR3 length is 14 residues. Germline V lookup: CDR1 WNHNN, CDR2 SYGVQD (reference sequence). Trimming removed 0 bases from V and 1 base from J, with 6 bases in between. CDR3 region: CASSESGTNTEAFF. The DNA of the CDR3 is TGCGCCAGCAGTGAGTCGGGTACGAACACTGAAGCTTTCTTT.

This clone came up once. The J gene is TRBJ1-2, the V gene TRBV7-2, with D tentatively TRBD1 (6 bases). The germline V and J ends were trimmed by 3 bases and 8 bases, with 16 bases remaining between them. CDR3 length: 14 residues. Per germline, CDR1 SGHTA and CDR2 FQGNSA. CDR3 loop: CASSLGHRQGGYTF. CDR3 DNA sequence: TGTGCCAGCAGCTTGGGACACAGGCAGGGGGGCTACACCTTC.

The chain uses TRBV11-2 and TRBJ1-2; TRBD1 aligns across 7 bases. CDR3 length: 15 amino acids. Germline V gene lookup returns CDR1 SGHAT and CDR2 FQNNGV. V was pared by 4 bases and J by 7 bases, with 12 bases of the junction left unmatched. CDR3 in amino acids: CASSWGSRGESGYTF. The CDR3, as DNA: TGTGCCAGCAGCTGGGGCTCCAGGGGGGAAAGTGGCTACACCTTC.

This chain joins TRBV2 and TRBJ2-3; the D is unclear. The germline CDR1 and CDR2 sequences are SNHLY and FYNNEI. Trimming took 5 bases from V and 0 from J, leaving 9 bases between them. The CDR3 consists of 14 residues. This chain's CDR3 is CASSQSSSTDTQYF. As DNA, the CDR3 is TGTGCCAGCAGTCAGTCCTCTAGCACAGATACGCAGTATTTT.

This clone was seen a handful of times. This likely stems from a read error, as it lies one base from a far larger clone. CDR3 nucleotide sequence: TGTGCCAGCAGCTTGAGTCCCCGGAGCTCCTACAATGAGCAGTTCTTC. Protein sequence: CASSLSPRSSYNEQFF. The rearrangement joins TRBV5-4 to TRBJ2-1; D gene uncertain. V was shortened by 1 base and J by 0 bases, with 11 bases between the two germline ends. The CDR3 length is 16 residues. Germline V gene sequence: CDR1 SGHNT, CDR2 YYREEE (reference sequence). The full variable domain, its missing parts supplied by reference TRBV5-4 and TRBJ2-1, is ETGVTQSPTHLIKTRGQQVTLRCSSQSGHNTVSWYQQALGQGPQFIFQYYREEENGRGNFPPRFSGLQFPNYSSELNVNALELDDSALYLCASSLSPRSSYNEQFFGPGTRLTVL.

This clone was observed a few times. It may be a read error: a sequence one base away is much more abundant. The CDR3 DNA is TGTGCCAGCAGCTTGCAGGGAGGAGAAAAACTGTTTTTT. Translating gives CASSLQGGEKLFF. The chain uses TRBV5-6 and TRBJ1-4, with a possible D match to TRBD1 (5 bases). V was cut by 1 base and J by 8 bases, with 9 bases left in between. The length of the CDR3 is 13 residues. Germline CDR1 reads SGHDT; CDR2 reads YYEEEE.

This clone was counted between two and nine times. This chain uses TRBV30 with TRBJ2-7; TRBD2 agrees at 7 bases. Per germline, CDR1 GTSNPN and CDR2 SVGIG (reference sequence). Trimming took 6 bases from V and 0 from J; bases not matched to a gene: 8. The CDR3 has 14 amino acids. CDR3 bases: TGTGCCTGTAGGTGGGCTAGCGGCTCCTACGAGCAGTACTTC. Translated, it gives CACRWASGSYEQYF.

V is TRBV2 and J is TRBJ1-5; TRBD1 matches 7 bases. The CDR3 consists of 15 residues. Germline CDR1 reads SNHLY; CDR2 reads FYNNEI. The trim removed 6 bases at V and 1 base at J, leaving 6 bases unmatched. CDR3 in amino acids: CASSDPGQSNQPQHF. CDR3 in DNA: TGTGCCAGCAGCGACCCGGGACAGAGCAATCAGCCCCAGCATTTT.

This chain connects TRBV2 to TRBJ2-7, with TRBD2 matching over 14 bases. The CDR3 consists of 16 residues. Germline V CDR1 and CDR2: SNHLY, FYNNEI. Losses at the gene ends were 5 bases for V and 1 base for J; bases not matched to a gene: 4. CDR3 coding DNA: TGTGCCAGCAGTTGGACTAGCGGGAGGAGGTCCTACGAGCAGTACTTC. It codes for CASSWTSGRRSYEQYF.

This clone was counted between two and nine times. The chain couples TRBV11-2 to TRBJ2-1; a weak D match, TRBD1 (5 bases). The CDR3 extends over 13 amino acids. Trimming left V 5 bases short and J 8 bases short, with 13 bases between. The germline CDR1 and CDR2 sequences are SGHAT and FQNNGV. CDR3 sequence (DNA): TGTGCCAGCAGCCCTCGCAGGGTGGATGAGCAGTTCTTC. This encodes CASSPRRVDEQFF.